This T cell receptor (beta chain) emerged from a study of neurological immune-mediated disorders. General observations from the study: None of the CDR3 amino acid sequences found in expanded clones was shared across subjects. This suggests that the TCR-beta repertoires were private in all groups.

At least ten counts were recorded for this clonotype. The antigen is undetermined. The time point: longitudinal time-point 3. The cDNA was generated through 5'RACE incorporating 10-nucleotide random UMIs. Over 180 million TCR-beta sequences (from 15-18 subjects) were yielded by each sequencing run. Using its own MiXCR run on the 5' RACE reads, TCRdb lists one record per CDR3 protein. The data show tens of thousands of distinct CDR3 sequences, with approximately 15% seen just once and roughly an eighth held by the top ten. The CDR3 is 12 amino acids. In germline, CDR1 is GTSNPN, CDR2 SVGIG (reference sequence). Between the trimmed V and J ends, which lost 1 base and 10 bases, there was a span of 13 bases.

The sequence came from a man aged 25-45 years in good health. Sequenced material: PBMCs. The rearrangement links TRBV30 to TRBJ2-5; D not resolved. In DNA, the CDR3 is TGTGCCTGGAGTGAGCTAGAGCAGGACCAGTACTTC. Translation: CAWSELEQDQYF.